A single sample is the source of the 26 T cell receptor beta chains below, sequenced in a study of blood T cells in healthy people across ages. A second roughly 6 to 11 cycle PCR used barcoded and J-beta primers. TCRdb reanalysed the 5' RACE reads using MiXCR and keeps one entry per CDR3 protein. The data contain 700,000 to 900,000 distinct CDR3 sequences, 20% to 30% of them singletons. This sample was also put to use in a study of T cells of mothers and their children.

Sequencing used blood. The receptor set was obtained from a boy aged 5 to 17 in good health.

This clonotype was seen a few times. The V and J genes are TRBV7-9 and TRBJ2-1; D is unclear. The CDR3 contains 15 residues. The V gene's germline CDR1 is SEHNR and CDR2 FQNEAQ (reference sequence). V was cut by 1 base and J by 9 bases, with 16 bases left in between. CDR3 loop: CASSLGGGLGGEQFF. CDR3 sequence (DNA): TGTGCCAGCAGCTTAGGCGGCGGCTTAGGCGGTGAGCAGTTCTTC.

This clonotype has just a few counts. The genes are TRBV20-1 and TRBJ2-1; 8 nucleotides line up with TRBD1. The CDR3 covers 17 residues. V lost 0 bases to trimming and J lost 8 bases; unmatched junction nucleotides: 15. In germline, CDR1 is DFQATT, CDR2 SNEGSKA (reference sequence). In nucleotides, the CDR3 is TGCAGTGCTAGAGATAAGGCCAGGGGGCAGTATATAGATGAGCAGTTCTTC. Its translation: CSARDKARGQYIDEQFF.

The rearrangement links TRBV3-1 to TRBJ1-2; D gene ambiguous. V was clipped by 0 bases and J by 5 bases, with 7 bases between them. The CDR3 consists of 13 residues. Germline values: CDR1 LGHDT, CDR2 YNNKEL (reference sequence). In DNA form, the CDR3 reads TGTGCCAGCAGCCAAGATAACGGTTATGGCTACACCTTC. This codes for CASSQDNGYGYTF.

This clonotype came up a few times. The rearrangement joins TRBV9 to TRBJ2-5, with 9 bases aligning to TRBD1. Germline V gives CDR1 SGDLS, CDR2 YYNGEE. This CDR3 region has 15 residues. V lost 0 bases, J lost 3 bases, and 3 bases stayed unmatched. The CDR3 spells CASSVGTGVKETQYF. In nucleotides, the CDR3 is TGTGCCAGCAGCGTAGGGACAGGGGTAAAAGAGACCCAGTACTTC.

This clonotype has more than one count but fewer than ten. The chain carries TRBV18 and TRBJ2-1; 7 nucleotides match TRBD2. CDR3 size: 16 residues. Trimming at V came to 2 bases and at J to 6 bases, leaving 10 bases not matched to a gene. Per the germline V gene, CDR1 is KGHSH and CDR2 is LQKENI. CDR3 loop: CASSPRGGIVGNEQFF. For the CDR3, the DNA is TGTGCCAGCTCACCAAGGGGAGGGATTGTTGGCAATGAGCAGTTCTTC.

This sequence joins TRBV6-5 and TRBJ1-4, with D possibly matching TRBD1 (5 bases). Germline V CDR1 and CDR2: MNHEY, SVGAGI. The CDR3 is 14 amino acids. Trimming pared 8 bases from V and 14 bases from J, leaving 24 bases between. The CDR3 nucleotides read TGTGCCAGCGGCCAGGGACGCCCGGGGATTTGCCTGTTTTTT. Translated: CASGQGRPGICLFF.

V is TRBV28 and J is TRBJ1-4; TRBD1 is a possible D gene (6 bases). Germline lookup yields CDR1 MDHEN and CDR2 SYDVKM. The CDR3 length is 15 residues. Trimming left V 5 bases short and J 2 bases short, with 12 bases between. The CDR3 loop is CASSATGRTNEKLFF. CDR3 nucleotide sequence: TGTGCCAGCAGTGCTACAGGGAGGACTAATGAAAAACTGTTTTTT.

The chain combines TRBV6-1 with TRBJ1-1; 8 nucleotides match TRBD1. Germline V gene sequence: CDR1 MNHNS, CDR2 SASEGT. The CDR3 consists of 16 residues. Trimming at V came to 6 bases and at J to 3 bases, leaving 12 bases not matched to a gene. CDR3 coding DNA: TGTGCCAGCAGCCCAGGGGGCGGGAGGGTTGACACTGAAGCTTTCTTT. This codes for CASSPGGGRVDTEAFF.

This clonotype has a handful of counts. This chain uses TRBV29-1 with TRBJ2-1; maybe TRBD2 (5 bases). Trimming took off 6 bases at V and 7 bases at J, with 13 bases between the two ends. The CDR3 runs 12 residues. Germline V gene lookup returns CDR1 SQVTM and CDR2 ANQGSEA. The CDR3 nucleotides read TGCAGCGTAGACCGGACTCCGAATGAGCAGTTCTTC. Translating gives CSVDRTPNEQFF.

This chain links TRBV10-2 with TRBJ2-1; a possible D gene is TRBD1 (6 bases). The end of the DNA fits TRBJ2-7 better, so the J call may be wrong. The CDR3 length is 13 residues. From germline, CDR1 is WSHSY and CDR2 SAAADI. CDR3: CASSETGHYEQYF. The CDR3 DNA reads as TGCGCCAGCAGTGAGACAGGGCACTACGAGCAGTACTTC.

There are a few counts of this clonotype. The chain has TRBV6-1 and TRBJ2-7; 7 nucleotides line up with TRBD1. This CDR3 has 14 residues. J lost 0 bases, V lost 6 bases, and 5 bases had no gene match. Germline CDR1 reads MNHNS; CDR2 reads SASEGT. CDR3 in DNA: TGTGCCAGCAGAACAGGGGATTACTCCTACGAGCAGTACTTC. Translating gives CASRTGDYSYEQYF.

The chain recombines TRBV20-1 with TRBJ2-5; 7 nucleotides agree with TRBD1. The CDR3 consists of 15 residues. CDR1 and CDR2 (germline): DFQATT, SNEGSKA (reference sequence). J gave up 3 bases and V 5 bases, and 12 bases lay outside the gene matches. The CDR3 spells CSAPTGEGSEETQYF. CDR3 sequence (DNA): TGCAGTGCTCCAACAGGGGAAGGATCGGAAGAGACCCAGTACTTC.

The chain employs TRBV5-1 and TRBJ1-4, with 9 bases lining up with TRBD1. The V and J ends lost 0 bases and 5 bases, in that order; junction bases with no gene match: 8. The CDR3 runs to 17 residues. The germline CDR1 and CDR2 sequences are SGHRS and YFSETQ. CDR3 region: CASSLARQGDGNEKLFF. The CDR3 nucleotides are TGCGCCAGCAGCTTGGCCAGACAGGGGGATGGAAATGAAAAACTGTTTTTT.

At least ten counts were recorded for this clonotype. This rearrangement joins TRBV5-1 to TRBJ2-3; D is unresolved. The V end lost 10 bases, the J end lost 0 bases, and 18 bases lay between the germline ends. The V gene's germline CDR1 is SGHRS and CDR2 YFSETQ. The CDR3 runs 15 residues. The CDR3 coding sequence is TGCGCCGCGCCCGGGTTAGGCGCTAGCACAGATACGCAGTATTTT. It yields the protein CAAPGLGASTDTQYF.

This clonotype was seen a few times. The V and J genes are TRBV28 and TRBJ1-5, with D uncertain. The CDR3 is made up of 15 amino acids. Germline loops: CDR1 MDHEN, CDR2 SYDVKM. With 5 bases removed from V and 0 bases from J, the gap between germline ends came to 11 bases. For the CDR3, the DNA is TGTGCCAGCAGTACCTCCGGAAATAGCAATCAGCCCCAGCATTTT. Translation gives CASSTSGNSNQPQHF.

This clonotype was recorded at least ten times. V is TRBV5-5 and J is TRBJ2-3, with D unresolved. This CDR3 spans 13 amino acids. V lost 8 bases and J 0 bases, leaving 10 bases between the germline ends. Germline-derived CDR1 and CDR2 are SGHKS and YYEKEE (reference sequence). The CDR3 DNA follows: TGTGCCAGTGAGACGACTAGCACAGATACGCAGTATTTT. Encoded protein: CASETTSTDTQYF.

This clonotype was found a few times. The CDR3, as DNA: TGCGCCAGCAGCTTGGATGGGACAGGGGGTGATCCTTATGGCTACACCTTC. This translates into CASSLDGTGGDPYGYTF. The chain recombines TRBV5-1 with TRBJ1-2, with 11 bases identical to TRBD1. Germline V gene lookup returns CDR1 SGHRS and CDR2 YFSETQ. The CDR3 contains 17 residues. J was trimmed by 5 bases and V by 0 bases; bases with no gene match: 9.

The chain employs TRBV20-1 and TRBJ2-5, with TRBD2 as a possible D gene (5 bases). The DNA matches TRBJ2-7 better at its end, which makes the J call doubtful. The germline CDR1 and CDR2 sequences are DFQATT and SNEGSKA (reference sequence). The CDR3 covers 14 residues. The CDR3 loop reads CSARADWRPYEQYF. In DNA, the CDR3 is TGCAGTGCTAGAGCGGATTGGAGGCCTTACGAGCAGTACTTC.

The chain joins TRBV11-2 to TRBJ2-5; 9 nucleotides agree with TRBD2. Judging by the DNA end, TRBJ2-1 fits better; the J call may be wrong. Germline lookup yields CDR1 SGHAT and CDR2 FQNNGV. The CDR3 sequence is 17 residues long. CDR3 in amino acids: CASSAPSGTSRDNEQFF. CDR3 DNA sequence: TGTGCCAGCAGCGCCCCATCCGGGACTAGCAGAGACAATGAGCAGTTCTTC.

This clonotype was found a few times. The chain has TRBV12-3 or TRBV12-4 and TRBJ1-4; TRBD1 might be the D (5 bases). V dropped 5 bases and J dropped 10 bases, with 14 bases sitting between them. This CDR3 spans 13 amino acids. The CDR3 DNA follows: TGTGCCAGCAGTCCCTCGGGGCTTGGAAAACTGTTTTTT. Amino acid sequence: CASSPSGLGKLFF.

The V and J genes are TRBV29-1 and TRBJ2-3; D is possibly TRBD1 (6 bases). The CDR3 contains 13 residues. Germline V gives CDR1 SQVTM, CDR2 ANQGSEA. The V gene lost 5 bases and the J gene lost 10 bases, with 19 bases spanning the gap. CDR3 residues: CSVSSVGADAQYF. As DNA, the CDR3 is TGCAGCGTTAGCTCAGTGGGGGCGGATGCGCAGTATTTT.

The genes are TRBV12-3 or TRBV12-4 and TRBJ1-2, with 9 bases matching TRBD1. J was trimmed by 8 bases and V by 6 bases; bases with no gene match: 7. This CDR3 has 13 amino acids. The CDR3 nucleotides read TGTGCCAGCAGCCTTACAGGGGGCCGCGGCTACACCTTC. Its protein product is CASSLTGGRGYTF.

V is TRBV29-1 and J is TRBJ2-5; tentatively, D is TRBD2 (6 bases). The ends were cut back, 7 bases at V and 1 base at J, with 10 bases in the middle. Per germline, CDR1 SQVTM and CDR2 ANQGSEA. CDR3 size: 12 residues. The DNA of the CDR3 is TGCAGCGACAAGACTAGCCAAGAGACCCAGTACTTC. Translating it yields CSDKTSQETQYF. Combining the CDR3 with reference TRBV29-1 and TRBJ2-5 gives the whole variable domain SAVISQKPSRDICQRGTSLTIQCQVDSQVTMMFWYRQQPGQSLTLIATANQGSEATYESGFVIDKFPISRPNLTFSTLTVSNMSPEDSSIYLCSDKTSQETQYFGPGTRLLVL.

This chain connects TRBV4-2 to TRBJ1-4; D may be TRBD1 (5 bases). Deletions cut 4 bases from V and 3 bases from J, with 12 bases between. Germline V CDR1 and CDR2: LGHNA, YNFKEQ. The CDR3 has 15 residues. Here the CDR3 DNA reads TGTGCCAGCAGCCGGACCGGGACGGCTAATGAAAAACTGTTTTTT. As protein: CASSRTGTANEKLFF.

This clonotype was recorded a few times. The DNA of the CDR3 is TGCAGTGCTAGAGACCCGAAGGGCGGAACCTACGAGCAGTACTTC. Protein product: CSARDPKGGTYEQYF. The chain recombines TRBV20-1 with TRBJ2-7; D is undetermined. V shed 0 bases and J shed 2 bases, with 14 bases lying between them. The CDR3 runs to 15 residues. CDR1 is DFQATT, CDR2 SNEGSKA, per germline (reference sequence).

The CDR3 loop reads CASSLRQGDEKLFF. CDR3 DNA: TGCGCCAGCAGCTTGCGGCAGGGAGATGAAAAACTGTTTTTT. The chain recombines TRBV5-1 with TRBJ1-4; a weak D match, TRBD1 (5 bases). The germline V and J ends were trimmed by 1 base and 6 bases, with 10 bases remaining between them. The CDR3 loop spans 14 amino acids. CDR1 is SGHRS, CDR2 YFSETQ, per germline.